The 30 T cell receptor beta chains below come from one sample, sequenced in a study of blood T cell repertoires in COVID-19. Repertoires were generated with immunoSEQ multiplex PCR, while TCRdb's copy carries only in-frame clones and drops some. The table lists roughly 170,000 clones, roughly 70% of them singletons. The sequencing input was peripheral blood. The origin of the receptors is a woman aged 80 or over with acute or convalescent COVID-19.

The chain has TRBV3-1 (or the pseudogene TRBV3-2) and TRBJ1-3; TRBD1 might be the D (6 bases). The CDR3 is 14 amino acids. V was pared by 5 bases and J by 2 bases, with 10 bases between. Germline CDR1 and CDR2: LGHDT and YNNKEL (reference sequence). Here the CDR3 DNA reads TGTGCCAGCAGCTCCACAGGGACTGGAAACACCATATATTTT. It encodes CASSSTGTGNTIYF.

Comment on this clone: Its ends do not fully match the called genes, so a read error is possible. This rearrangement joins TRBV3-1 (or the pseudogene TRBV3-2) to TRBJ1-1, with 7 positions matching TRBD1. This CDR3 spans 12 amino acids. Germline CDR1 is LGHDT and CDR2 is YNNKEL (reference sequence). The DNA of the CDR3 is TGTGCCAGCAGCCAGGCCGACAGGGTGGTTATCTTT. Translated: CASSQADRVVIF.

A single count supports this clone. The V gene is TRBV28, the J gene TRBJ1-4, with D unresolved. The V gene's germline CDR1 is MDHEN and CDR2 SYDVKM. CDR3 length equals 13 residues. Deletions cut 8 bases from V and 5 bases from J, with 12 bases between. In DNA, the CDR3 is TGTGCCAGCCTCCACGGAGGCAATGAAAAACTGTTTTTT. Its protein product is CASLHGGNEKLFF.

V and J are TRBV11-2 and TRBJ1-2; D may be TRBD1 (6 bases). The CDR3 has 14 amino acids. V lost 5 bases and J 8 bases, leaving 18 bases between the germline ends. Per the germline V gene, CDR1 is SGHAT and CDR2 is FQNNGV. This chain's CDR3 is CASSHLVAGEGYTF. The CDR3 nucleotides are TGTGCCAGCAGCCATCTCGTGGCAGGGGAAGGCTACACCTTC. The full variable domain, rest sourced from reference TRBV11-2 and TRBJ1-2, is EAGVAQSPRYKIIEKRQSVAFWCNPISGHATLYWYQQILGQGPKLLIQFQNNGVVDDSQLPKDRFSAERLKGVDSTLKIQPAKLEDSAVYLCASSHLVAGEGYTFGSGTRLTVV.

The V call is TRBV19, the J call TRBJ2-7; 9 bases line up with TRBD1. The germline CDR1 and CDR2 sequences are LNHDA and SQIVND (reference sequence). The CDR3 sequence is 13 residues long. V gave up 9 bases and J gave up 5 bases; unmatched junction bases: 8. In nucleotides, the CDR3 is TGTGCCAGCACCTCGGGACAGGGAAACGAGCAGTACTTC. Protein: CASTSGQGNEQYF.

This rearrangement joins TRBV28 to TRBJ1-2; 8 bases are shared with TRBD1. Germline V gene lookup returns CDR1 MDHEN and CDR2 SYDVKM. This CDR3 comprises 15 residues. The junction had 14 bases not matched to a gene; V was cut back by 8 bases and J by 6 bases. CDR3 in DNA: TGTGCCAGCTTTTCGGTGCTGGACAGGGCTAATGGCTACACCTTC. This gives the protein CASFSVLDRANGYTF.

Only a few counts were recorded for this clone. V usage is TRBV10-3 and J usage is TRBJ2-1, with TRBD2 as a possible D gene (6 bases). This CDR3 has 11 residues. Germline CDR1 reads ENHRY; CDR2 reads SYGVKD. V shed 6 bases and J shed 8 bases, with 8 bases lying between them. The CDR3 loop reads CAIRRDDEQFF. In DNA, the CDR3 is TGTGCCATCAGGCGGGACGATGAGCAGTTCTTC.

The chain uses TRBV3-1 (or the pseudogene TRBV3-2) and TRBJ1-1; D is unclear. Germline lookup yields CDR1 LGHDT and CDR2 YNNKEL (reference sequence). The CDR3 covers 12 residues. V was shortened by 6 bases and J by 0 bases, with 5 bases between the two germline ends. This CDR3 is CASRNLNTEAFF. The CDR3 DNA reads TGTGCCAGCAGGAACTTGAACACTGAAGCTTTCTTT.

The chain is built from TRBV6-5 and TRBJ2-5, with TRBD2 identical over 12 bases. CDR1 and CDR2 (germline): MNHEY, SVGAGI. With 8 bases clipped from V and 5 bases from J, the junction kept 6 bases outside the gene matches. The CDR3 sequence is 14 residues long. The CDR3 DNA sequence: TGTGCCAGCGTGACTAGCGGGAGTTTGGAGACCCAGTACTTC. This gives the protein CASVTSGSLETQYF.

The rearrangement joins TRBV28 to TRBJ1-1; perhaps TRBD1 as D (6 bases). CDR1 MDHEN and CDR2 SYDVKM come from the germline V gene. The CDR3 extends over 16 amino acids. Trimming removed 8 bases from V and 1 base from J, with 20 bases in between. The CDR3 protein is CASFIGGAVRNTEAFF. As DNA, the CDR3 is TGTGCCAGCTTTATTGGGGGGGCGGTAAGGAACACTGAAGCTTTCTTT.

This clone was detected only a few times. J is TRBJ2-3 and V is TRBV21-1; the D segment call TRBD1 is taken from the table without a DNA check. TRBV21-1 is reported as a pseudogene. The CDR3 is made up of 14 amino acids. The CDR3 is CASSKTEPTDTQYF. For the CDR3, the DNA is TGTGCCAGCAGCAAGACAGAACCCACAGATACGCAGTATTTT.

CDR3 protein: CASSYSGTGKFNGYTF. The CDR3 bases are TGTGCCAGCAGTTACTCTGGGACAGGGAAGTTTAATGGCTACACCTTC. The chain uses TRBV6-2 or TRBV6-3 and TRBJ1-2; 9 bases fit TRBD1. J gave up 6 bases and V 0 bases, and 8 bases lay outside the gene matches. The CDR3 covers 16 residues. Germline assignment: CDR1 MNHEY and CDR2 SVGEGT.

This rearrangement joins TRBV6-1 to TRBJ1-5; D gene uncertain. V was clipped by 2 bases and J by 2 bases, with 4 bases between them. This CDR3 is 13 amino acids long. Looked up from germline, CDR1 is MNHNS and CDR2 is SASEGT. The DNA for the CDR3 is TGTGCCAGCAGTGAATTCGGCAATCAGCCCCAGCATTTT. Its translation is CASSEFGNQPQHF.

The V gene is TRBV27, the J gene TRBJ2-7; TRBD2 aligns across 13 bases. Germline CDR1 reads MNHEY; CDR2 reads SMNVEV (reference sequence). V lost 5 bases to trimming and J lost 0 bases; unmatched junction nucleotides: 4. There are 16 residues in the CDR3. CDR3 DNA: TGTGCCAGCAGTCCTACTAGCGGGAGGGCCTCCTACGAGCAGTACTTC. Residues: CASSPTSGRASYEQYF.

CDR3 DNA sequence: TGCAGTGCTAGTAGAACCCTGACAGGGGACCAAGAGACCCAGTACTTC. As protein: CSASRTLTGDQETQYF. The chain employs TRBV20-1 and TRBJ2-5, with TRBD1 identical over 8 bases. The junction had 9 bases not matched to a gene; V was cut back by 3 bases and J by 0 bases. In germline, CDR1 is DFQATT, CDR2 SNEGSKA (reference sequence). CDR3 size: 16 residues.

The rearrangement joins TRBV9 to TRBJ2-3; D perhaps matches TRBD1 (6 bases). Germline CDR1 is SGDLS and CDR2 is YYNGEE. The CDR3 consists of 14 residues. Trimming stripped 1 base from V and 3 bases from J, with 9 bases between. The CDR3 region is CASSVQGKTDTQYF. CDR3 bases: TGTGCCAGCAGCGTACAGGGGAAGACAGATACGCAGTATTTT.

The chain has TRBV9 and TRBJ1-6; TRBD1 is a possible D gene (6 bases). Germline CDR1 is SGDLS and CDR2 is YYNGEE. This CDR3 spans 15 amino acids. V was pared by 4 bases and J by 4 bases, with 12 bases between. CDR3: CASSTRQAYNSPLHF. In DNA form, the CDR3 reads TGTGCCAGCAGCACACGACAGGCATATAATTCACCCCTCCACTTT.

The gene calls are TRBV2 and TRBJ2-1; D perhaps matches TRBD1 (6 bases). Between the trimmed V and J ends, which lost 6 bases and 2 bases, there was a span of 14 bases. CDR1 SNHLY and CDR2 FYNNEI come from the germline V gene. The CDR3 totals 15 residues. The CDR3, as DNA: TGTGCCAGCAGAGTCTACGAGGGGGCCTACAATGAGCAGTTCTTC. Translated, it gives CASRVYEGAYNEQFF.

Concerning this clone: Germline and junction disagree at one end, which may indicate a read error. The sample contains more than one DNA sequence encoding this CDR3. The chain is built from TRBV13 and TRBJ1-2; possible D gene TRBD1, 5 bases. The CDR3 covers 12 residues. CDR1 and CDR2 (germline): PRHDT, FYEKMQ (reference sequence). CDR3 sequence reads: CASSLTGYGYTF. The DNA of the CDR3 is TGTGCCAGTAGCTTAACAGGATATGGCTACACCTTC.

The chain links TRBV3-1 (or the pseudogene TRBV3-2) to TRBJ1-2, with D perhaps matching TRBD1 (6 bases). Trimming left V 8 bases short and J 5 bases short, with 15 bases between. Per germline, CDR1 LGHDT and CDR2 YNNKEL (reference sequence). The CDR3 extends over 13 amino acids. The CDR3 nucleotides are TGTGCCAGCGCGGACAGCCCAGGTTATGGCTACACCTTC. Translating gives CASADSPGYGYTF.

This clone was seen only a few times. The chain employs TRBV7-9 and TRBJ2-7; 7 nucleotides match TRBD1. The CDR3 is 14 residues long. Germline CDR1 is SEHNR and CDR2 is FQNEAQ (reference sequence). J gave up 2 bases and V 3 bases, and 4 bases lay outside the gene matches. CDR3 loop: CASSFDRAPYEQYF. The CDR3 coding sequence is TGTGCCAGCAGCTTCGACAGGGCCCCCTACGAGCAGTACTTC.

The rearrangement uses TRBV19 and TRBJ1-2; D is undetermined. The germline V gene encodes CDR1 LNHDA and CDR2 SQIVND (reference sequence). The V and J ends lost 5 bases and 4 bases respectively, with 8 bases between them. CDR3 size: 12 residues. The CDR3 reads CASSWLRYGYTF. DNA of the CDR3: TGTGCCAGTAGTTGGTTGCGCTATGGCTACACCTTC.

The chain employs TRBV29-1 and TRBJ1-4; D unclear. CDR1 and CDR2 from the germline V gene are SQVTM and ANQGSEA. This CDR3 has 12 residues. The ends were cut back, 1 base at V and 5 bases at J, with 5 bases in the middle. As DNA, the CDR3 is TGCAGCGTTGAAGGTCAGAATGAAAAACTGTTTTTT. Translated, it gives CSVEGQNEKLFF.

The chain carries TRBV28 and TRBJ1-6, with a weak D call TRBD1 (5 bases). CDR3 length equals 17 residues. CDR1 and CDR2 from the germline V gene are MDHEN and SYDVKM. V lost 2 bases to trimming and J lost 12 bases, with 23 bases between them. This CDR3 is CASSLPPGRRDSGPLHF. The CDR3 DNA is TGTGCCAGCAGTTTACCACCGGGACGGCGGGATTCTGGACCCCTCCACTTT.

This CDR3 is CASSPIGGEQFF. In nucleotides, the CDR3 is TGTGCCAGTAGTCCCATTGGCGGAGAGCAGTTCTTC. V and J are TRBV19 and TRBJ2-1; D ambiguous. V was pared by 5 bases and J by 10 bases, with 12 bases between. The CDR3 contains 12 residues. Germline V gene data show CDR1 as LNHDA and CDR2 as SQIVND (reference sequence).

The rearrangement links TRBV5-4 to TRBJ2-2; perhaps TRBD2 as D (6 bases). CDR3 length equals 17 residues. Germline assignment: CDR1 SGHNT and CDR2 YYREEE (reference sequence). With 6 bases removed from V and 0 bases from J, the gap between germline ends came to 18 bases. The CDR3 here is CASTPSGGATNTGELFF. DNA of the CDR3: TGTGCCAGCACTCCTTCAGGAGGGGCAACGAACACCGGGGAGCTGTTTTTT.

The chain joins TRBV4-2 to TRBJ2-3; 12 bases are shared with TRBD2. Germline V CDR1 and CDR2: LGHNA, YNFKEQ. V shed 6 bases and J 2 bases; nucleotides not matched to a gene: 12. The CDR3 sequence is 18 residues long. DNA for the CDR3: TGTGCCAGCAGGCGAGGACTAGCGGGATCTACCTTCACAGATACGCAGTATTTT. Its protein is CASRRGLAGSTFTDTQYF.

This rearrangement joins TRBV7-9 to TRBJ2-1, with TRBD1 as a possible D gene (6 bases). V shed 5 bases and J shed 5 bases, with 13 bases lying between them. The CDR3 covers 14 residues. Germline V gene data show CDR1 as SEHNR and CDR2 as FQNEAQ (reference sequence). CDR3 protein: CASSQGGTHNEQFF. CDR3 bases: TGTGCCAGCAGCCAAGGGGGAACTCACAATGAGCAGTTCTTC. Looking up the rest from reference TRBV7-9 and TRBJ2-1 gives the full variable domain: DTGVSQNPRHKITKRGQNVTFRCDPISEHNRLYWYRQTLGQGPEFLTYFQNEAQLEKSRLLSDRFSAERPKGSFSTLEIQRTEQGDSAMYLCASSQGGTHNEQFFGPGTRLTVL.

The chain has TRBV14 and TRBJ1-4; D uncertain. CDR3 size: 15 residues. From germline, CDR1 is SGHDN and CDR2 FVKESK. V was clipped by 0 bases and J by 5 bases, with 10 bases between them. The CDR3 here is CASSQDWQENEKLFF. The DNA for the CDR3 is TGTGCCAGCAGCCAAGATTGGCAGGAAAATGAAAAACTGTTTTTT.

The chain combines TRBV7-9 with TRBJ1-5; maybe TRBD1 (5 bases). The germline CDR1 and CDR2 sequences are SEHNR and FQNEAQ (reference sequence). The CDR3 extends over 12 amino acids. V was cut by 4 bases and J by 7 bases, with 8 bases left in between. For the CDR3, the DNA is TGTGCCAGCAGCTCAGGGTCCCAGCCCCAGCATTTT. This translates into CASSSGSQPQHF. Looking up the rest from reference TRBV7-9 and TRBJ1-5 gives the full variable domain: DTGVSQNPRHKITKRGQNVTFRCDPISEHNRLYWYRQTLGQGPEFLTYFQNEAQLEKSRLLSDRFSAERPKGSFSTLEIQRTEQGDSAMYLCASSSGSQPQHFGDGTRLSIL.